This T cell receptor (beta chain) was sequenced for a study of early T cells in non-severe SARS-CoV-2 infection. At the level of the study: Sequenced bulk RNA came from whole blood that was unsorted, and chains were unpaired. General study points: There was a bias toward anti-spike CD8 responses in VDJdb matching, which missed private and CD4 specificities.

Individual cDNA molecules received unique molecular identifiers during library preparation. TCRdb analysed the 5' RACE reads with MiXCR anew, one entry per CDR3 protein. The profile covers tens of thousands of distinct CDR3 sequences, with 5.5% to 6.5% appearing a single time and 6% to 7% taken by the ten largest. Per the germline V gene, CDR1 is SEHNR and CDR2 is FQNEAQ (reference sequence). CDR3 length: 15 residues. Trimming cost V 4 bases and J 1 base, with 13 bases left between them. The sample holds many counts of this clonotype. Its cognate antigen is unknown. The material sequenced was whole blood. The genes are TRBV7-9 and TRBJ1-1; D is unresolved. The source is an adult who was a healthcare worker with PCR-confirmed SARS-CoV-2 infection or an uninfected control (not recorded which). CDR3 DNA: TGTGCCAGCAGCTGGGGTACGGGGAGGAACACTGAAGCTTTCTTT. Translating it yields CASSWGTGRNTEAFF. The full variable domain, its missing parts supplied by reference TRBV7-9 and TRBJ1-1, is DTGVSQNPRHKITKRGQNVTFRCDPISEHNRLYWYRQTLGQGPEFLTYFQNEAQLEKSRLLSDRFSAERPKGSFSTLEIQRTEQGDSAMYLCASSWGTGRNTEAFFGQGTRLTVV.